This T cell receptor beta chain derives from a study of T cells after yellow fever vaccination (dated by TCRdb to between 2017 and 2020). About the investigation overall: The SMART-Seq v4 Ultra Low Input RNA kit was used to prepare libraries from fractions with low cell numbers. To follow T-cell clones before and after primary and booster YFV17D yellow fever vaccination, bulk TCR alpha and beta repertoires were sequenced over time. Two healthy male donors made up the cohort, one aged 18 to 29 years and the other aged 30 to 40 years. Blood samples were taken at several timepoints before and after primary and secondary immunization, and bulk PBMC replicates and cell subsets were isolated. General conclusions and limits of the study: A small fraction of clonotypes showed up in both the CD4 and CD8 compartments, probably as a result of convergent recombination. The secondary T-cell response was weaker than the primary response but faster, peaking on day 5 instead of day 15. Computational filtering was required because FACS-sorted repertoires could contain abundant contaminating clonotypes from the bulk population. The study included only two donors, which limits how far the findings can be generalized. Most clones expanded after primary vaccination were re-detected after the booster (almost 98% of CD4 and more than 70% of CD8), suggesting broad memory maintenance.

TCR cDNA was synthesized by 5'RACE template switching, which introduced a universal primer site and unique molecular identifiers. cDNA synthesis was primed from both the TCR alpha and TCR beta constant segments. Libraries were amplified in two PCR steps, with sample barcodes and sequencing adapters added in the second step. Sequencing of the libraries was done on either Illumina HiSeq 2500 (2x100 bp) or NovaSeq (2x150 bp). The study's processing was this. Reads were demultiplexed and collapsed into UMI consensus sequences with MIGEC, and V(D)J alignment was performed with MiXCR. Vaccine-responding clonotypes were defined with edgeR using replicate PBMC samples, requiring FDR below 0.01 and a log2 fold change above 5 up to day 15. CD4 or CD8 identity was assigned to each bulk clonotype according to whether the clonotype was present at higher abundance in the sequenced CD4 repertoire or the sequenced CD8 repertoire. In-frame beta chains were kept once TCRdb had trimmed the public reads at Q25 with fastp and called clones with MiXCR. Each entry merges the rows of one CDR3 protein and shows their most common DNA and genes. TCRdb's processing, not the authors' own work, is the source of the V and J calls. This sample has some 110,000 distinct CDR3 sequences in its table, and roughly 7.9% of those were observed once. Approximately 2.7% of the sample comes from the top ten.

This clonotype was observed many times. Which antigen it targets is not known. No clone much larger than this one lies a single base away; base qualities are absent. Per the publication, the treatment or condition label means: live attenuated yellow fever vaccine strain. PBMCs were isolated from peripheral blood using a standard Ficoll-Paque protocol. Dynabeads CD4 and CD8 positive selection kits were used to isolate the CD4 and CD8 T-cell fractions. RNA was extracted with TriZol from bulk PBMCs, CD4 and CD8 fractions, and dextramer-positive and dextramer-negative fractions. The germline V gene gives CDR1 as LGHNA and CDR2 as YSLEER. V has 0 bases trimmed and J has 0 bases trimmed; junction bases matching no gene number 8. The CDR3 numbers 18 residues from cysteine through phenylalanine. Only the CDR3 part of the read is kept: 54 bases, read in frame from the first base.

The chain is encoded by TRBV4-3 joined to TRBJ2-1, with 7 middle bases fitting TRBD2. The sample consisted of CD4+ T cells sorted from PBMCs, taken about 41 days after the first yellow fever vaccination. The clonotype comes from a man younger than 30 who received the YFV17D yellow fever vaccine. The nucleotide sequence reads TGCGCCAGCAGCCAAGAGGGGCTTCGGGGGGACTCCTACAATGAGCAGTTCTTC. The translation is CASSQEGLRGDSYNEQFF.